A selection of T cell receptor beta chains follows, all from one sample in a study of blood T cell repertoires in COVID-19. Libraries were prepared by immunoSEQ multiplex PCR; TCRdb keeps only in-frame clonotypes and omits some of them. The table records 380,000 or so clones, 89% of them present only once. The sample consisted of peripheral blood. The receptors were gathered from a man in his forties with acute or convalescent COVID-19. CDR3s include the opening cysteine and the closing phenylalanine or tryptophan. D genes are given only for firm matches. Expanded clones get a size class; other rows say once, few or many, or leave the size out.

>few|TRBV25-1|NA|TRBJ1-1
CASSEQGRTEAFF
TGTGCCAGCAGTGAGCAGGGAAGGACTGAAGCTTTCTTT
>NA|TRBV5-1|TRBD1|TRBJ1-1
CASKQATGGGREAFF
TGCGCCAGCAAACAGGCGACAGGGGGCGGGAGGGAAGCTTTCTTT
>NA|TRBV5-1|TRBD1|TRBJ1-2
CASSGHRDRRSNNYGYTF
TGCGCCAGCAGCGGACACCGGGACAGGCGATCAAATAACTATGGCTACACCTTC
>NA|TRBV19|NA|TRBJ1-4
CASSIDWAILAEKLFF
TGTGCCAGTAGTATAGATTGGGCAATTCTCGCCGAAAAACTGTTTTTT
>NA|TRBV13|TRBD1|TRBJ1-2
CASSLGGTGGYRGYTF
TGTGCCAGCAGCTTAGGCGGGACAGGGGGGTACCGTGGCTACACCTTC
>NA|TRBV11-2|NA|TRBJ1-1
CASSLMRNTEAFF
TGTGCCAGCAGCTTAATGCGGAACACTGAAGCTTTCTTT
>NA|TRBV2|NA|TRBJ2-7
CASTFSDSYEQYF
TGTGCCAGCACTTTCTCCGACAGCTACGAGCAGTACTTC
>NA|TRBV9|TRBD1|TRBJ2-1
CASSVGGTGHYNEQFF
TGTGCCAGCAGCGTAGGGGGGACAGGACACTACAATGAGCAGTTCTTC
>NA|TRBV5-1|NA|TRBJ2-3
CASSLEPAGDTQYF
TGCGCCAGCAGCTTGGAGCCCGCCGGAGATACGCAGTATTTT
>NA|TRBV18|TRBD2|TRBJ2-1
CASSPPGGGAYNEQFF
TGTGCCAGCTCACCACCAGGCGGGGGGGCTTACAATGAGCAGTTCTTC
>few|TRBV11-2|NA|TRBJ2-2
CASSIQGPGELFF
TGTGCCAGCAGCATACAGGGTCCCGGGGAGCTGTTTTTT
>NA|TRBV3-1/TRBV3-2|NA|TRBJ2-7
CASSQGPGLSYEQYF
TGTGCCAGCAGCCAAGGTCCGGGACTGAGCTACGAGCAGTACTTC
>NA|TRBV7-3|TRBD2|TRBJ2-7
CASRSSGSTAYEQYF
TGTGCCAGCAGGTCGAGCGGGAGTACGGCCTACGAGCAGTACTTC